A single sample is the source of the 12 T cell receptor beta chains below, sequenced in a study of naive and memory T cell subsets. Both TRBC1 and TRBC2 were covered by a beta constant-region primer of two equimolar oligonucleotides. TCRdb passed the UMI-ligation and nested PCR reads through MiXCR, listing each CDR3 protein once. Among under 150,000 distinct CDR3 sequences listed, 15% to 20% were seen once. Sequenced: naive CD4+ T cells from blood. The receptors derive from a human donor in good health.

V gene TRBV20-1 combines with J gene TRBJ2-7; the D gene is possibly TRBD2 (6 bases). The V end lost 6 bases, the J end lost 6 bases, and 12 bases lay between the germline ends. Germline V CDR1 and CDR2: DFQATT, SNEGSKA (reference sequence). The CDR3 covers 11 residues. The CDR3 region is CSAVSAGEQYF. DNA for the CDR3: TGCAGTGCCGTCTCAGCGGGCGAGCAGTACTTC.

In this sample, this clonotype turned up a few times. Written as DNA, the CDR3 is TGTGCCACCAGTGAGGGGACAGGGGCGTATGGCTACACCTTC. It translates to CATSEGTGAYGYTF. The chain uses TRBV24-1 and TRBJ1-2; TRBD1 agrees at 10 bases. This CDR3 is 14 amino acids long. Germline assignment: CDR1 KGHDR and CDR2 SFDVKD. After removal of 4 bases from V and 5 bases from J, the junction contained 3 bases not matched to a gene.

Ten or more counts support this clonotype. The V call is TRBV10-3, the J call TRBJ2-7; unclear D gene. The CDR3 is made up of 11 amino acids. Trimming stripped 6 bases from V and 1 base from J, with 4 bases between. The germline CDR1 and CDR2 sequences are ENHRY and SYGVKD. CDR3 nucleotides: TGTGCCATCAGCCGTTCCTACGAGCAGTACTTC. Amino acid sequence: CAISRSYEQYF.

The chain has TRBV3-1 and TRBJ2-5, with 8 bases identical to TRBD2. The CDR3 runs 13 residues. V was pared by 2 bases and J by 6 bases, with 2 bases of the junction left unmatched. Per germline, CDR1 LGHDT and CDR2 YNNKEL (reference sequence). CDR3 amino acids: CASSQIAGQTQYF. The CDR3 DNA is TGTGCCAGCAGCCAAATAGCGGGACAGACCCAGTACTTC.

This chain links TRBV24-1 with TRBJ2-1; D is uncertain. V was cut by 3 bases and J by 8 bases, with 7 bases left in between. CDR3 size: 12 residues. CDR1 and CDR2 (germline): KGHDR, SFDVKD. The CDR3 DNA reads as TGTGCCACCAGTGATGGCCTACATGAGCAGTTCTTC. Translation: CATSDGLHEQFF.

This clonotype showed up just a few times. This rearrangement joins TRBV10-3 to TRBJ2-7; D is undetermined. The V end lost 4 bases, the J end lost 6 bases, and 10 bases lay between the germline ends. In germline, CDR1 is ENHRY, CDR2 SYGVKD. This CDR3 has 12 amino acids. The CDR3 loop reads CAISVRPPEQYF. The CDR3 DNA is TGTGCCATCAGTGTTCGTCCCCCCGAGCAGTACTTC.

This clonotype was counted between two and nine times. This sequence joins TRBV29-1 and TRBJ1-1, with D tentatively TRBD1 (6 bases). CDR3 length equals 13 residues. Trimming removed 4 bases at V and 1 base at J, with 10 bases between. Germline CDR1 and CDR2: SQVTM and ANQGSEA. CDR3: CSVAHRANTEAFF. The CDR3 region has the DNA TGCAGCGTTGCCCACAGGGCGAACACTGAAGCTTTCTTT.

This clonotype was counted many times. CDR3 protein: CSVGPPPTGSRETQYF. For the CDR3, the DNA is TGCAGCGTTGGGCCCCCTCCTACTGGCTCGAGGGAGACCCAGTACTTC. V usage is TRBV29-1 and J usage is TRBJ2-5; D not certain. The CDR3 runs 16 residues. Trimming cost V 4 bases and J 5 bases, with 23 bases left between them. The germline V gene has CDR1 SQVTM and CDR2 ANQGSEA. The full variable domain, with the rest looked up from reference TRBV29-1 and TRBJ2-5, is SAVISQKPSRDICQRGTSLTIQCQVDSQVTMMFWYRQQPGQSLTLIATANQGSEATYESGFVIDKFPISRPNLTFSTLTVSNMSPEDSSIYLCSVGPPPTGSRETQYFGPGTRLLVL.

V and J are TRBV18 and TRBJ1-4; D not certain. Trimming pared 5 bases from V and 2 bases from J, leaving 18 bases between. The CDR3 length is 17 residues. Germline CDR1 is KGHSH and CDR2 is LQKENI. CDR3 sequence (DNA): TGTGCCAGCTCAGTCACCCCCCGACGGCCCACTAATGAAAAACTGTTTTTT. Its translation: CASSVTPRRPTNEKLFF.

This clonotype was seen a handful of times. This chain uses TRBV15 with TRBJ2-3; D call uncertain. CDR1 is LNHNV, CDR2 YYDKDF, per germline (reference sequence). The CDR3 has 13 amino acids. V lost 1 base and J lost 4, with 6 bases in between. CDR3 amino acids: CATSRGGPDTQYF. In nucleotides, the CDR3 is TGTGCCACCAGCAGAGGAGGCCCAGATACGCAGTATTTT.

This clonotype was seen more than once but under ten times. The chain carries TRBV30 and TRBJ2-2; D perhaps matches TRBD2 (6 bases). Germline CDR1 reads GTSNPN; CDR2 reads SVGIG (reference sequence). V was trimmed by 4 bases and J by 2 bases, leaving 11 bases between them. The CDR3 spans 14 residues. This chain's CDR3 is CAWTRDFNTGELFF. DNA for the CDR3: TGTGCCTGGACCCGGGACTTCAACACCGGGGAGCTGTTTTTT.

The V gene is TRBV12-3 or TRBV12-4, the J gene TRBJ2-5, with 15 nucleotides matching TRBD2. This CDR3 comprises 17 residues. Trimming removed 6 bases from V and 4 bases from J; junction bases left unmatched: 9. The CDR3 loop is CASRPRSGLAGGETQYF. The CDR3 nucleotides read TGTGCCAGCAGGCCCAGGTCGGGACTAGCGGGGGGAGAGACCCAGTACTTC.